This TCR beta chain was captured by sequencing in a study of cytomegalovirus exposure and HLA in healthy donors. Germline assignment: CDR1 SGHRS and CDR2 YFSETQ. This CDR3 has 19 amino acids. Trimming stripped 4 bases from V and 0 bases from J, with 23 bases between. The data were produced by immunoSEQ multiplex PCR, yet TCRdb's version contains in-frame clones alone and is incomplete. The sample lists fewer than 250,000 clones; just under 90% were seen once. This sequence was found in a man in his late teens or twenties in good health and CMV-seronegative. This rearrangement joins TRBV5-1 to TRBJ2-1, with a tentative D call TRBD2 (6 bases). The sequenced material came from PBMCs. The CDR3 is CASSELPGTVRASYNEQFF. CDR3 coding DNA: TGCGCCAGCAGCGAACTACCCGGGACTGTCAGAGCCTCCTACAATGAGCAGTTCTTC.